This T cell receptor (beta chain) was captured by sequencing in a study of shared clonotypes between healthy human individuals. HIV-negative, healthy adults without recent acute infections or vaccinations were the donors. The CDR3 sequence is 13 residues long. CDR1 is SEHNR and CDR2 is FQNEAQ in the germline V gene (reference sequence). V trimming: 5 bases; J trimming: 6 bases; junction bases outside the gene matches: 3. Concerning this clone itself: The sample contains more than one DNA sequence encoding this CDR3.

When replicate PCRs were run on sorted subsets, they used approximately 210 ng DNA, roughly 30,000 T cell genomes. Profiled with immunoSEQ multiplex PCR; TCRdb holds only in-frame clones, not every one. The sample includes about 1.5 million clones, 95% to 99% seen only once; the top ten take 0.4% to 0.55%. J is TRBJ2-4 and V is TRBV7-9, with 8 bases fitting TRBD1. The source of this sequence is a man aged 30 to 39 in good health. Sequencing input: naive CD4+ T cells sorted from blood. Subset: CD45RA+ positively selected. The CDR3 nucleotides are TGTGCCAGCAGCCGTGGACAGGGAAACATTCAGTACTTC. This encodes CASSRGQGNIQYF.